This T cell receptor (beta chain) was found in a study of T-cell reconstitution after alpha-beta-depleted transplantation in children (dated by TCRdb to 2016 to 2018). Describing the broader study: Using TCR repertoire profiling, the study followed T-cell immune reconstitution in a quantitative way in children after TCRalphabeta/CD19-depleted allogeneic hematopoietic cell transplantation.

This clonotype was seen a handful of times. Its specific antigen is unknown. No quality values exist for individual bases; no much larger clone is one base distant. The trim is 5 bases for V and 8 bases for J, with a gap of 12 bases between the germline ends. The CDR3 starts with the cysteine, ends with the phenylalanine, and has 13 residues. Kept here is only the CDR3 DNA, which spans 39 bases and is read in frame from base 1. Receptor libraries were prepared by PCR. TCRdb lists the instrument as Illumina HiSeq 2500. To normalize quantification of the TCRbeta repertoire, the TCR libraries were built with molecular barcoding that relied on unique molecular identifiers. In TCRdb, the public reads were trimmed at Q25 with fastp and aligned with MiXCR, with productive beta chains retained. Here each entry gathers all rows of one CDR3 protein and keeps the most common genes and DNA. The sample data list some 300,000 distinct CDR3 sequences, and 10% of these were observed just once. Together, the top ten hold 2% to 3% of the sample.

The TCR sequence derives from a human donor who donated a stem cell graft to a child with acute lymphoblastic leukemia. Specimen: PBMCs from the stem cell graft donor, collected from the stem cell graft. This receptor chain uses TRBV12-3 or TRBV12-4 and TRBJ1-4; the D segment cannot be called with confidence. The base sequence is TGTGCCAGCAGTGCTGGTGTCGGAGAAAAACTGTTTTTT. Its coded protein is CASSAGVGEKLFF.